Detailed here is one T cell receptor beta chain. Assay: immunoSEQ multiplex PCR; the TCRdb copy retains only in-frame clones and omits some. The repertoire holds about 350,000 clones, with about 91% as singletons. The CDR3 is 14 amino acids. Germline values: CDR1 MNHEY, CDR2 SVGAGI. J lost 3 bases, V lost 7 bases, and 5 bases had no gene match. This entry belongs to a study of Ad26.COV2.S vaccination and SARS-CoV-2 variants. The chain has TRBV6-5 and TRBJ2-3, with 9 bases fitting TRBD1. The sequence was obtained from a human donor who had recovered from COVID-19. Specimen: peripheral blood, collected after recovery from COVID-19. The CDR3 bases are TGTGCCAGCACCAATGGACAGGGGACAGATACGCAGTATTTT. The encoded protein is CASTNGQGTDTQYF.